These 28 T cell receptor beta chains were sequenced from one sample in a study of cytomegalovirus exposure and HLA in healthy donors. The PCR contained 60 Vbeta and 13 Jbeta primers. Profiled with immunoSEQ multiplex PCR; TCRdb holds only in-frame clones, not every one. The sample shows 150,000 to 200,000 clones, over 75% of them seen only once. The specimen sequenced was PBMCs. The source of these receptors is a girl under three years old in good health and CMV-seronegative.

The chain couples TRBV5-1 to TRBJ1-6, with 7 bases matching TRBD1. Germline assignment: CDR1 SGHRS and CDR2 YFSETQ. The trim removed 4 bases at V and 7 bases at J, leaving 8 bases unmatched. CDR3 length: 15 amino acids. CDR3 in amino acids: CASSTTGAGNSPLHF. CDR3 in DNA: TGCGCCAGCAGCACAACAGGGGCGGGAAATTCACCCCTCCACTTT.

The V call is TRBV30, the J call TRBJ2-3, with unresolved D. Trimming stripped 4 bases from V and 0 bases from J, with 14 bases between. The CDR3 consists of 15 residues. Germline CDR1 GTSNPN, CDR2 SVGIG (reference sequence). The CDR3 reads CAWMRMGASTDTQYF. The CDR3 DNA reads as TGTGCCTGGATGAGGATGGGTGCTAGCACAGATACGCAGTATTTT.

The chain joins TRBV5-1 to TRBJ2-3, with a possible D match to TRBD2 (5 bases). CDR3 length equals 13 residues. Germline V gene data show CDR1 as SGHRS and CDR2 as YFSETQ. V lost 7 bases, J lost 6 bases, and 15 bases lay in between. The CDR3 region has the DNA TGCGCCAGCGGAGGTGGGAGAATCGATACGCAGTATTTT. This translates into CASGGGRIDTQYF. The whole variable domain, remainder taken from reference TRBV5-1 and TRBJ2-3, is KAGVTQTPRYLIKTRGQQVTLSCSPISGHRSVSWYQQTPGQGLQFLFEYFSETQRNKGNFPGRFSGRQFSNSRSEMNVSTLELGDSALYLCASGGGRIDTQYFGPGTRLTVL.

This clone was detected only once. The chain combines TRBV15 with TRBJ2-5; D is possibly TRBD1 (5 bases). The J call may be incorrect, as the DNA end agrees better with TRBJ2-7. Germline values: CDR1 LNHNV, CDR2 YYDKDF (reference sequence). CDR3 length: 14 amino acids. CDR3 sequence reads: CATSRGQNSYEQYF. The CDR3, as DNA: TGTGCCACCAGCAGAGGACAGAACTCCTACGAGCAGTACTTC.

DNA of the CDR3: TGCGCCAGCAGCCAAGGACAGGGCACCTACGAGCAGTACTTC. Amino acid sequence: CASSQGQGTYEQYF. V and J are TRBV4-1 and TRBJ2-7, with 7 bases identical to TRBD1. Losses at the gene ends were 1 base for V and 2 bases for J; bases not matched to a gene: 2. CDR1 and CDR2 (germline): MGHRA, YSYEKL. The CDR3 covers 14 residues.

The chain employs TRBV7-9 and TRBJ2-2, with a possible D match to TRBD1 (6 bases). Germline values: CDR1 SEHNR, CDR2 FQNEAQ (reference sequence). The CDR3 is 16 amino acids. Between the trimmed V and J ends, which lost 0 bases and 5 bases, there was a span of 13 bases. This CDR3 reads CASSLAGARLTGELFF. CDR3 nucleotides: TGTGCCAGCAGCTTAGCGGGGGCCAGGCTGACCGGGGAGCTGTTTTTT.

This sequence joins TRBV6-1 and TRBJ1-1; TRBD1 is a possible D gene (5 bases). The length of the CDR3 is 16 residues. With 1 base removed from V and 1 base from J, the gap between germline ends came to 13 bases. Germline V gene data show CDR1 as MNHNS and CDR2 as SASEGT. CDR3 nucleotides: TGTGCCAGCAGTGAAGTTGCGGGGCCAAGGAACACTGAAGCTTTCTTT. This encodes CASSEVAGPRNTEAFF.

The rearrangement joins TRBV11-2 to TRBJ1-2, with D possibly TRBD1 on 6 matching bases. V was cut by 5 bases and J by 4 bases, with 14 bases left in between. The CDR3 contains 14 residues. The V gene's germline CDR1 is SGHAT and CDR2 FQNNGV. CDR3 coding DNA: TGTGCCAGCAGCCGTGACAGGTCTCTCTATGGCTACACCTTC. Translation: CASSRDRSLYGYTF.

CDR3 sequence (DNA): TGTGCCAGCAGCCAGGGACTAGGATCCGATGAGCAGTTCTTC. This encodes CASSQGLGSDEQFF. This chain links TRBV4-2 with TRBJ2-1, with 8 bases lining up with TRBD2. V lost 3 bases, J lost 8 bases, and 6 bases stayed unmatched. Germline V gene sequence: CDR1 LGHNA, CDR2 YNFKEQ. The CDR3 extends over 14 amino acids.

This chain connects TRBV9 to TRBJ1-5; D might be TRBD1 (5 bases). This CDR3 has 14 amino acids. The V gene lost 4 bases and the J gene lost 4 bases, with 12 bases spanning the gap. Per germline, CDR1 SGDLS and CDR2 YYNGEE. CDR3 sequence: CASSLLGGNQPQHF. In DNA form, the CDR3 reads TGTGCCAGCAGCCTCCTGGGGGGAAATCAGCCCCAGCATTTT.

V usage is TRBV13 and J usage is TRBJ1-6, with TRBD1 matching over 9 bases. After removal of 0 bases from V and 6 bases from J, the junction contained 0 bases not matched to a gene. The CDR3 is 15 residues long. CDR1 and CDR2 from the germline V gene are PRHDT and FYEKMQ (reference sequence). CDR3 residues: CASSLGTGGNSPLHF. The CDR3 nucleotides are TGTGCCAGCAGCTTAGGGACAGGGGGTAATTCACCCCTCCACTTT.

The chain combines TRBV7-3 with TRBJ2-7; D gene uncertain. Germline V gives CDR1 SGHTA, CDR2 FQGTGA. CDR3 length: 11 amino acids. Trimming took off 5 bases at V and 0 bases at J, with 2 bases between the two ends. The CDR3 region is CASSLSYEQYF. CDR3 nucleotide sequence: TGTGCCAGCAGCCTCTCCTACGAGCAGTACTTC.

This chain links TRBV9 with TRBJ2-7, with no clear D. The CDR3 length is 14 residues. The V end lost 0 bases, the J end lost 0 bases, and 7 bases lay between the germline ends. Germline V CDR1 and CDR2: SGDLS, YYNGEE. CDR3: CASSVGQVSYEQYF. CDR3 DNA: TGTGCCAGCAGCGTAGGTCAGGTCTCCTACGAGCAGTACTTC. The whole variable domain, remainder taken from reference TRBV9 and TRBJ2-7, is DSGVTQTPKHLITATGQRVTLRCSPRSGDLSVYWYQQSLDQGLQFLIQYYNGEERAKGNILERFSAQQFPDLHSELNLSSLELGDSALYFCASSVGQVSYEQYFGPGTRLTVT.

There are a few counts of this clone. This chain joins TRBV10-3 and TRBJ1-1; maybe TRBD1 (5 bases). The CDR3 runs to 12 residues. Between the trimmed V and J ends, which lost 10 bases and 7 bases, there was a span of 16 bases. From germline, CDR1 is ENHRY and CDR2 SYGVKD. CDR3 coding DNA: TGTGCCACCGAAGGGGTGAGAGGTGAAGCTTTCTTT. This codes for CATEGVRGEAFF.

This clone was counted a single time. The chain combines TRBV7-2 with TRBJ1-1, with D perhaps matching TRBD1 (5 bases). The CDR3 covers 17 residues. V dropped 2 bases and J dropped 2 bases, with 18 bases sitting between them. The germline gives CDR1 SGHTA, CDR2 FQGNSA. The CDR3 sequence is CASSLRLFETGNTEAFF. CDR3 sequence (DNA): TGTGCCAGCAGCTTACGCCTCTTCGAAACAGGTAACACTGAAGCTTTCTTT.

The rearrangement links TRBV9 to TRBJ2-7, with D possibly matching TRBD1 (6 bases). Germline assignment: CDR1 SGDLS and CDR2 YYNGEE. V was shortened by 3 bases and J by 6 bases, with 16 bases between the two germline ends. The CDR3 length is 14 residues. The CDR3 spells CASSAPRDTREQYF. Here the CDR3 DNA reads TGTGCCAGCAGCGCCCCACGGGACACACGCGAGCAGTACTTC.

CDR3 residues: CASSLTRHDTGELFF. CDR3 coding DNA: TGCGCCAGCAGCTTGACGCGACACGACACCGGGGAGCTGTTTTTT. The chain employs TRBV5-1 and TRBJ2-2; D remains unclear. The CDR3 consists of 15 residues. Germline loops: CDR1 SGHRS, CDR2 YFSETQ. V lost 1 base to trimming and J lost 3 bases, with 10 bases between them.

Note on this clone: The identical CDR3 is also encoded by other nucleotide sequences in the sample. This chain links TRBV7-3 with TRBJ2-3, with D hard to call. In germline, CDR1 is SGHTA, CDR2 FQGTGA. The CDR3 consists of 12 residues. Between the trimmed V and J ends, which lost 4 bases and 3 bases, there was a span of 5 bases. This chain's CDR3 is CASSSGTDTQYF. The CDR3 coding sequence is TGTGCCAGCAGCTCCGGTACAGATACGCAGTATTTT.

The J gene is TRBJ2-2, the V gene TRBV13; 8 nucleotides agree with TRBD2. V dropped 5 bases and J dropped 1; count of bases not matched to a gene: 9. Germline CDR1 PRHDT, CDR2 FYEKMQ (reference sequence). This CDR3 region has 17 residues. This chain's CDR3 is CASSIWKSGGNTGELFF. In DNA form, the CDR3 reads TGTGCCAGCAGCATCTGGAAAAGCGGGGGGAACACCGGGGAGCTGTTTTTT.

The chain employs TRBV5-1 and TRBJ2-7; D might be TRBD2 (6 bases). CDR1 and CDR2 (germline): SGHRS, YFSETQ. The CDR3 is 15 amino acids. Trimming left V 9 bases short and J 6 bases short, with 25 bases between. The CDR3 protein is CATRGTAGGLLEQYF. Written as DNA, the CDR3 is TGCGCCACCCGGGGAACAGCGGGTGGTTTACTCGAGCAGTACTTC.

The chain carries TRBV6-1 and TRBJ2-7; a weak D match, TRBD1 (7 bases). Deletions cut 2 bases from V and 5 bases from J, with 19 bases between. Germline values: CDR1 MNHNS, CDR2 SASEGT. This CDR3 comprises 16 residues. The CDR3 bases are TGTGCCAGCAGTGAAATATGGGGGGCAGGGGGGCACGAGCAGTACTTC. Translating it yields CASSEIWGAGGHEQYF.

The chain employs TRBV7-9 and TRBJ2-1; TRBD2 aligns across 7 bases. From germline, CDR1 is SEHNR and CDR2 FQNEAQ (reference sequence). The CDR3 is 15 amino acids. J lost 7 bases, V lost 1 base, and 7 bases had no gene match. CDR3: CASSLGAGTRNEQFF. As DNA, the CDR3 is TGTGCCAGCAGCTTAGGAGCGGGGACTCGGAATGAGCAGTTCTTC. Full variable domain (outside the CDR3, taken from reference TRBV7-9 and TRBJ2-1): DTGVSQNPRHKITKRGQNVTFRCDPISEHNRLYWYRQTLGQGPEFLTYFQNEAQLEKSRLLSDRFSAERPKGSFSTLEIQRTEQGDSAMYLCASSLGAGTRNEQFFGPGTRLTVL.

The chain couples TRBV5-1 to TRBJ2-2, with TRBD2 as a possible D gene (6 bases). The CDR3 covers 15 residues. CDR1 and CDR2 (germline): SGHRS, YFSETQ. V lost 2 bases and J lost 5, with 13 bases in between. The CDR3 sequence is CASSLERAGTGELFF. The CDR3 region has the DNA TGCGCCAGCAGCTTAGAGAGGGCGGGAACCGGGGAGCTGTTTTTT.

This chain links TRBV9 with TRBJ2-3; possibly TRBD2 for D (5 bases). V lost 4 bases to trimming and J lost 3 bases, with 18 bases between them. The germline CDR1 and CDR2 sequences are SGDLS and YYNGEE. This CDR3 contains 16 residues. In DNA, the CDR3 is TGTGCCAGCAGCTCAGAGAGGTGGCGGACTACAGATACGCAGTATTTT. Translated, it gives CASSSERWRTTDTQYF.

This clone occurred once. V usage is TRBV12-2 and J usage is TRBJ2-1; the D call of TRBD2 is as the table states it, not checked on the DNA. TRBV12-2 is marked as a pseudogene. This CDR3 region has 15 residues. CDR3 coding DNA: TGTGCAAGTCGCTTCACCGCGGGGCCCTACAATGAGCAGTTCTTC. Residues: CASRFTAGPYNEQFF.

V usage is TRBV5-1 and J usage is TRBJ2-5, with 9 positions matching TRBD1. V shed 6 bases, J shed 0 bases, and the junction held 6 bases outside the gene matches. Germline loops: CDR1 SGHRS, CDR2 YFSETQ. CDR3 length: 15 amino acids. The CDR3 spells CASNRQGVNQETQYF. DNA for the CDR3: TGCGCCAGCAACAGACAGGGGGTTAACCAAGAGACCCAGTACTTC.

The V call is TRBV10-3, the J call TRBJ2-5; 10 nucleotides align to TRBD1. V lost 4 bases, J lost 5 bases, and 4 bases stayed unmatched. CDR1 and CDR2 from the germline V gene are ENHRY and SYGVKD. This CDR3 has 14 residues. The CDR3 bases are TGTGCCATCAGTGGACAGGGGGCAGGGGAGACCCAGTACTTC. Translation: CAISGQGAGETQYF.

The V call is TRBV2, the J call TRBJ1-4; 12 bases agree with TRBD1. CDR3 length equals 18 residues. Germline V gene sequence: CDR1 SNHLY, CDR2 FYNNEI. V gave up 4 bases and J gave up 3 bases; unmatched junction bases: 9. In DNA form, the CDR3 reads TGTGCCAGCAGTGCCCGGGACAGGGGGCGTCAGGCTAATGAAAAACTGTTTTTT. It specifies CASSARDRGRQANEKLFF.